One and the same sample provided the 28 T cell receptor beta chains below, sequenced in a study of blood T cell repertoires in COVID-19. Produced via immunoSEQ multiplex PCR; TCRdb's table is partial and in-frame only. The table records about 240,000 clones, around 86% of them present only once. The specimen was peripheral blood. The receptors originated from a woman in her 70s with active or convalescent COVID-19.

V gene TRBV7-8 combines with J gene TRBJ2-3; no clear D gene. Germline V CDR1 and CDR2: SGHVS, FQNEAQ. The CDR3 extends over 16 amino acids. V lost 1 base to trimming and J lost 6 bases, with 17 bases between them. The CDR3 region has the DNA TGTGCCAGCAGCTTAGGTCCGTCCCGGGTTGCGGATACGCAGTATTTT. It codes for CASSLGPSRVADTQYF. The entire variable domain, with the rest obtained from reference TRBV7-8 and TRBJ2-3, is as follows: GAGVSQSPRYKVAKRGQDVALRCDPISGHVSLFWYQQALGQGPEFLTYFQNEAQLDKSGLPSDRFFAERPEGSVSTLKIQRTQQEDSAVYLCASSLGPSRVADTQYFGPGTRLTVL.

This clone was recorded many times. The chain is built from TRBV25-1 and TRBJ2-2, with D perhaps TRBD1 (6 bases). The germline V gene encodes CDR1 MGHDK and CDR2 SYGVNS. Trimming removed 4 bases from V and 3 bases from J, with 9 bases in between. CDR3 length: 14 residues. The CDR3 loop reads CASSGTADTGELFF. For the CDR3, the DNA is TGTGCCAGCAGTGGGACAGCGGACACCGGGGAGCTGTTTTTT.

CDR3 bases: TGTGCCATCACCTCCGGGACAGGGGGTGGCAATGAGCAGTTCTTC. It translates to CAITSGTGGGNEQFF. V and J are TRBV10-3 and TRBJ2-1; 11 bases align to TRBD1. The CDR3 spans 15 residues. Germline V gene sequence: CDR1 ENHRY, CDR2 SYGVKD. Unmatched junction bases numbered 8, after V lost 7 bases and J lost 6 bases.

This chain joins TRBV7-9 and TRBJ2-7, with D perhaps matching TRBD1 (6 bases). Germline CDR1 reads SEHNR; CDR2 reads FQNEAQ (reference sequence). The CDR3 spans 14 residues. V was trimmed by 4 bases and J by 4 bases, leaving 14 bases between them. DNA of the CDR3: TGTGCCAGCAGCTCCGGGACAATCCCATACGAGCAGTACTTC. Translated: CASSSGTIPYEQYF.

This clone turned up a few times. The chain uses TRBV27 and TRBJ1-5, with a tentative D call TRBD1 (5 bases). The V gene's germline CDR1 is MNHEY and CDR2 SMNVEV (reference sequence). Trimming stripped 7 bases from V and 5 bases from J, with 15 bases between. The CDR3 runs 14 residues. The CDR3 protein is CASTATAGHQPQHF. CDR3 coding DNA: TGTGCCAGCACCGCTACGGCAGGGCATCAGCCCCAGCATTTT.

The V gene is TRBV19, the J gene TRBJ2-7; 8 bases match TRBD1. CDR3 length: 19 amino acids. CDR1 is LNHDA and CDR2 is SQIVND in the germline V gene (reference sequence). Trimming cost V 5 bases and J 3 bases; bases outside gene matches: 21. CDR3 sequence: CASSVVLVRRGLSLYEQYF. The CDR3 DNA reads TGTGCCAGTAGTGTGGTGTTAGTCCGCAGGGGGCTCTCCCTCTACGAGCAGTACTTC. The full variable domain, its missing parts supplied by reference TRBV19 and TRBJ2-7, is DGGITQSPKYLFRKEGQNVTLSCEQNLNHDAMYWYRQDPGQGLRLIYYSQIVNDFQKGDIAEGYSVSREKKESFPLTVTSAQKNPTAFYLCASSVVLVRRGLSLYEQYFGPGTRLTVT.

J is TRBJ2-4 and V is TRBV4-3; 11 nucleotides line up with TRBD2. Germline lookup yields CDR1 LGHNA and CDR2 YSLEER. CDR3 length: 18 residues. V dropped 2 bases and J dropped 6; count of bases not matched to a gene: 12. The CDR3 DNA follows: TGCGCCAGCAGCCAATCTGCCGGGACTAGCGGCCATGGAAACATTCAGTACTTC. Encoded protein: CASSQSAGTSGHGNIQYF.

The chain recombines TRBV19 with TRBJ2-2, with D perhaps matching TRBD1 (6 bases). The CDR3 is 18 amino acids. Trimming shortened V by 5 bases and J by 2 bases, and 21 bases separated the two germline ends. Germline assignment: CDR1 LNHDA and CDR2 SQIVND (reference sequence). CDR3: CASSQRATGNLNTGELFF. In nucleotides, the CDR3 is TGTGCCAGTAGTCAACGGGCTACAGGGAACCTTAACACCGGGGAGCTGTTTTTT.

J is TRBJ2-7 and V is TRBV7-6; the D gene is possibly TRBD2 (5 bases). This CDR3 spans 13 amino acids. The germline V gene has CDR1 SGHVS and CDR2 FNYEAQ. Between the trimmed V and J ends, which lost 4 bases and 4 bases, there was a span of 11 bases. Written as DNA, the CDR3 is TGTGCCAGCAGCTCACCCGGGGAGTACGAGCAGTACTTC. It specifies CASSSPGEYEQYF.

This clone was counted between two and nine times. The CDR3 DNA follows: TGTGCCAGCAGTCCCCCGGGGGGGAGTCGGCAGCCCCAGCATTTT. Its protein product is CASSPPGGSRQPQHF. V and J are TRBV6-6 and TRBJ1-5; a possible D gene is TRBD1 (5 bases). Trimming cost V 5 bases and J 7 bases, with 18 bases left between them. Germline values: CDR1 MNHNY, CDR2 SVGAGI (reference sequence). The CDR3 spans 15 residues.

This clone has just one count. V usage is TRBV6-2 or TRBV6-3 and J usage is TRBJ1-1; TRBD1 is a possible D gene (5 bases). This CDR3 region has 18 residues. Trimming cost V 5 bases and J 3 bases, with 25 bases left between them. The germline gives CDR1 MNHEY, CDR2 SVGEGT. CDR3 sequence: CASSHTIFLTGGDTEAFF. The CDR3 DNA sequence: TGTGCCAGCAGTCACACAATCTTCCTCACCGGGGGGGACACTGAAGCTTTCTTT.

The V gene is TRBV5-4, the J gene TRBJ2-3, with TRBD2 matching 9 bases. Germline trimming cut 6 bases from V and 4 bases from J; bases unmatched to any gene: 6. Germline V CDR1 and CDR2: SGHNT, YYREEE (reference sequence). This CDR3 is 14 amino acids long. The chain's CDR3 is CASNQAGGADTQYF. The DNA of the CDR3 is TGTGCCAGCAACCAAGCGGGGGGAGCAGATACGCAGTATTTT. Full variable domain (remainder filled in from reference TRBV5-4 and TRBJ2-3): ETGVTQSPTHLIKTRGQQVTLRCSSQSGHNTVSWYQQALGQGPQFIFQYYREEENGRGNFPPRFSGLQFPNYSSELNVNALELDDSALYLCASNQAGGADTQYFGPGTRLTVL.

V and J are TRBV6-5 and TRBJ1-1; D remains ambiguous. CDR3 length: 11 residues. Germline V gives CDR1 MNHEY, CDR2 SVGAGI. Trimming stripped 4 bases from V and 11 bases from J, with 11 bases between. CDR3 nucleotides: TGTGCCAGCAGTTCCCCGGGTGAGGCTTTCTTT. Translated, it gives CASSSPGEAFF.

The J gene is TRBJ2-7, the V gene TRBV5-1, with a tentative D call TRBD1 (5 bases). CDR3 length: 15 amino acids. With 0 bases removed from V and 0 bases from J, the gap between germline ends came to 10 bases. Germline CDR1 SGHRS, CDR2 YFSETQ. Here the CDR3 DNA reads TGCGCCAGCAGCTTGGGGGGCGGTAGCTCCTACGAGCAGTACTTC. This encodes CASSLGGGSSYEQYF.

The V call is TRBV3-1 (or the pseudogene TRBV3-2), the J call TRBJ2-7; 8 bases map to TRBD2. The CDR3 is 15 residues long. V lost 4 bases to trimming and J lost 1 base; unmatched junction nucleotides: 6. Germline CDR1 is LGHDT and CDR2 is YNNKEL (reference sequence). Here the CDR3 reads CASSLGLGISYEQYF. In DNA form, the CDR3 reads TGTGCCAGCAGCCTGGGACTAGGGATTTCCTACGAGCAGTACTTC.

This chain connects TRBV5-4 to TRBJ1-2, with 8 bases matching TRBD1. J was trimmed by 2 bases and V by 0 bases; bases with no gene match: 3. Germline V gives CDR1 SGHNT, CDR2 YYREEE (reference sequence). There are 15 residues in the CDR3. The CDR3: CASSLEQGVNYGYTF. DNA of the CDR3: TGTGCCAGCAGCTTGGAACAGGGGGTCAACTATGGCTACACCTTC.

The chain employs TRBV12-3 or TRBV12-4 and TRBJ1-1; unclear D gene. This CDR3 comprises 13 residues. V lost 0 bases to trimming and J lost 4 bases, with 6 bases between them. Here the CDR3 DNA reads TGTGCCAGCAGTTTAGCAGAGTCCACTGAAGCTTTCTTT. Its protein product is CASSLAESTEAFF.

The CDR3 spells CAISEAGRRHTEAFF. The DNA of the CDR3 is TGTGCCATCAGTGAGGCGGGACGGAGGCACACTGAAGCTTTCTTT. The chain links TRBV10-3 to TRBJ1-1, with D tentatively TRBD1 (5 bases). Germline-derived CDR1 and CDR2 are ENHRY and SYGVKD. V lost 2 bases, J lost 3 bases, and 13 bases lay in between. The CDR3 contains 15 residues.

The chain carries TRBV7-2 and TRBJ2-6; 9 nucleotides align to TRBD1. The junction had 4 bases not matched to a gene; V was cut back by 6 bases and J by 1 base. This CDR3 region has 16 residues. From germline, CDR1 is SGHTA and CDR2 FQGNSA. CDR3 bases: TGTGCCAGCAGGTTCGGGACAGGGTCTGGGGCCAACGTCCTGACTTTC. It is translated as CASRFGTGSGANVLTF. Looking up the rest from reference TRBV7-2 and TRBJ2-6 gives the full variable domain: GAGVSQSPSNKVTEKGKDVELRCDPISGHTALYWYRQSLGQGLEFLIYFQGNSAPDKSGLPSDRFSAERTGGSVSTLTIQRTQQEDSAVYLCASRFGTGSGANVLTFGAGSRLTVL.

This clone was observed a single time. This chain joins TRBV23-1 and TRBJ2-3; a weak D match, TRBD1 (6 bases). Being an ORF, TRBV23-1 has a function that is uncertain. This CDR3 region has 16 residues. Trimming shortened V by 0 bases and J by 2 bases, and 12 bases separated the two germline ends. CDR3 in DNA: TGCGCCAGCAGTCAATCTGACAGGCGGGTCACAGATACGCAGTATTTT. Its translation: CASSQSDRRVTDTQYF.

This clone appeared a single time. The V and J genes are TRBV6-5 and TRBJ2-7; no clear D gene. Per the germline V gene, CDR1 is MNHEY and CDR2 is SVGAGI. This CDR3 region has 12 residues. The germline V and J ends were trimmed by 5 bases and 7 bases, with 12 bases remaining between them. The CDR3 protein is CASSLRVGEQYF. The DNA of the CDR3 is TGTGCCAGCAGTCTACGGGTAGGAGAGCAGTACTTC.

This sequence joins TRBV5-5 and TRBJ2-7, with 9 nucleotides matching TRBD2. V lost 7 bases to trimming and J lost 1 base; unmatched junction nucleotides: 6. The CDR3 is 14 residues long. In germline, CDR1 is SGHKS, CDR2 YYEKEE (reference sequence). CDR3: CASERAGGSYEQYF. CDR3 nucleotide sequence: TGTGCCAGCGAGAGAGCGGGGGGATCCTACGAGCAGTACTTC. The full variable domain, rest sourced from reference TRBV5-5 and TRBJ2-7, is DAGVTQSPTHLIKTRGQQVTLRCSPISGHKSVSWYQQVLGQGPQFIFQYYEKEERGRGNFPDRFSARQFPNYSSELNVNALLLGDSALYLCASERAGGSYEQYFGPGTRLTVT.

V gene TRBV25-1 combines with J gene TRBJ1-3; possible D gene TRBD1, 5 bases. From germline, CDR1 is MGHDK and CDR2 SYGVNS. This CDR3 spans 15 amino acids. The germline V and J ends were trimmed by 0 bases and 4 bases, with 10 bases remaining between them. CDR3: CASSEYGGAGNTIYF. Here the CDR3 DNA reads TGTGCCAGCAGTGAATATGGCGGGGCGGGAAACACCATATATTTT.

The J gene is TRBJ1-6, the V gene TRBV5-8, with 7 bases matching TRBD1. V gave up 0 bases and J gave up 9 bases; unmatched junction bases: 9. Germline CDR1 reads SGHTS; CDR2 reads YDEGEE. The CDR3 contains 16 residues. The CDR3 DNA follows: TGTGCCAGCAGCTTGGAAGTCGGGACAGTAGGTTCACCCCTCCACTTT. Translated: CASSLEVGTVGSPLHF.

This chain joins TRBV5-6 and TRBJ2-7, with D perhaps TRBD1 (8 bases). Trimming shortened V by 4 bases and J by 5 bases, and 22 bases separated the two germline ends. The germline V gene encodes CDR1 SGHDT and CDR2 YYEEEE. This CDR3 spans 16 amino acids. The CDR3 loop reads CASSPRGGQVSHEQYF. The CDR3, as DNA: TGTGCCAGCAGCCCCCGCGGGGGACAGGTGAGCCACGAGCAGTACTTC.

The J gene is TRBJ2-3, the V gene TRBV7-9; D remains ambiguous. The CDR3 sequence is 16 residues long. CDR1 is SEHNR, CDR2 FQNEAQ, per germline (reference sequence). The V gene lost 5 bases and the J gene lost 4 bases, with 19 bases spanning the gap. CDR3 loop: CASSRSAAGVSDTQYF. DNA of the CDR3: TGTGCCAGCAGCCGTTCGGCGGCCGGCGTCTCAGATACGCAGTATTTT.

This clone was recorded a few times. The V gene is TRBV2, the J gene TRBJ2-5, with D uncertain. This CDR3 contains 14 residues. Germline-derived CDR1 and CDR2 are SNHLY and FYNNEI. Trimming left V 1 base short and J 1 base short, with 7 bases between. CDR3 protein: CASSEGALQETQYF. The DNA for the CDR3 is TGTGCCAGCAGTGAAGGAGCACTCCAAGAGACCCAGTACTTC.

This chain connects TRBV3-1 (or the pseudogene TRBV3-2) to TRBJ2-7, with no clear D. V was clipped by 1 base and J by 3 bases, with 10 bases between them. The CDR3 is 14 residues long. Germline CDR1 and CDR2: LGHDT and YNNKEL (reference sequence). DNA of the CDR3: TGTGCCAGCAGCCAAGGACTTCATAACTACGAGCAGTACTTC. Its protein is CASSQGLHNYEQYF.